Presented here are 29 T cell receptor beta chains from one specimen sequenced in a study of blood T cell repertoires in COVID-19. TCRdb's copy holds only in-frame clones and misses some; the assay was immunoSEQ multiplex PCR. The sample contains 200,000 to 300,000 clones, about 88% of which appear only once. The sequenced material came from peripheral blood. The receptors originated from a woman aged 40 to 49 who had recovered from COVID-19.

The chain recombines TRBV6-6 with TRBJ2-3, with a tentative D call TRBD1 (5 bases). CDR3 size: 12 residues. Germline V CDR1 and CDR2: MNHNY, SVGAGI (reference sequence). V was clipped by 5 bases and J by 6 bases, with 9 bases between them. As DNA, the CDR3 is TGTGCCAGCAGTAAGACAGCCGATACGCAGTATTTT. It yields the protein CASSKTADTQYF.

The rearrangement joins TRBV7-3 to TRBJ2-2, with 10 positions matching TRBD2. V trimming: 7 bases; J trimming: 7 bases; junction bases outside the gene matches: 21. The CDR3 length is 19 residues. The germline V gene has CDR1 SGHTA and CDR2 FQGTGA. The CDR3 reads CASTPHGGSGRAGGGELFF. For the CDR3, the DNA is TGTGCCAGCACCCCTCACGGGGGGAGCGGGAGGGCCGGGGGCGGGGAGCTGTTTTTT. Full variable domain (remainder filled in from reference TRBV7-3 and TRBJ2-2): GAGVSQTPSNKVTEKGKYVELRCDPISGHTALYWYRQSLGQGPEFLIYFQGTGAADDSGLPNDRFFAVRPEGSVSTLKIQRTERGDSAVYLCASTPHGGSGRAGGGELFFGEGSRLTVL.

The chain links TRBV30 to TRBJ1-5, with D uncertain. Trimming took off 0 bases at V and 8 bases at J, with 14 bases between the two ends. The V gene's germline CDR1 is GTSNPN and CDR2 SVGIG (reference sequence). The CDR3 sequence is 14 residues long. The CDR3 spells CAWSVGDSAEPQHF. The CDR3 DNA reads TGTGCCTGGAGTGTGGGCGATTCTGCCGAGCCCCAGCATTTT.

The J gene is TRBJ2-3, the V gene TRBV7-2; 7 bases are shared with TRBD2. CDR1 is SGHTA and CDR2 is FQGNSA in the germline V gene. With V trimmed by 5 bases and J by 9 bases, 14 bases remained unmatched. The CDR3 is 15 residues long. The DNA for the CDR3 is TGTGCCAGCAGCCTAAGCGGGACTCCTGGTCGAACGCAGTATTTT. Translated: CASSLSGTPGRTQYF.

The chain uses TRBV6-2 or TRBV6-3 and TRBJ2-1; D may be TRBD1 (6 bases). Between the trimmed V and J ends, which lost 1 base and 3 bases, there was a span of 10 bases. Germline V gene data show CDR1 as MNHEY and CDR2 as SVGEGT. This CDR3 spans 15 amino acids. The CDR3 reads CASSYWGQDYNEQFF. CDR3 bases: TGTGCCAGCAGTTACTGGGGGCAGGACTACAATGAGCAGTTCTTC.

J is TRBJ1-1 and V is TRBV6-2 or TRBV6-3, with a weak D call TRBD1 (5 bases). The germline V gene encodes CDR1 MNHEY and CDR2 SVGEGT. Trimming left V 2 bases short and J 1 base short, with 14 bases between. This CDR3 is built from 16 residues. CDR3 coding DNA: TGTGCCAGCAGTTACGTGGGCGGAGGGGCGAACACTGAAGCTTTCTTT. Encoded protein: CASSYVGGGANTEAFF.

The chain recombines TRBV7-2 with TRBJ2-3; 9 bases are shared with TRBD1. V was clipped by 5 bases and J by 1 base; unmatched bases: 4. This CDR3 has 15 residues. CDR1 and CDR2 from the germline V gene are SGHTA and FQGNSA. Here the CDR3 reads CASSPGTGRTDTQYF. The CDR3 DNA reads as TGTGCCAGCAGCCCCGGGACAGGGCGCACAGATACGCAGTATTTT.

The chain couples TRBV5-1 to TRBJ1-3; possibly TRBD1 for D (5 bases). V was pared by 0 bases and J by 4 bases, with 11 bases between. The CDR3 length is 15 residues. In germline, CDR1 is SGHRS, CDR2 YFSETQ. The CDR3 bases are TGCGCCAGCAGCTTGGGGAGGGGAGGAGGAAACACCATATATTTT. Translated: CASSLGRGGGNTIYF.

The chain recombines TRBV7-2 with TRBJ2-7; D not certain. Trimming took off 0 bases at V and 2 bases at J, with 11 bases between the two ends. This CDR3 contains 15 residues. Looked up from germline, CDR1 is SGHTA and CDR2 is FQGNSA. The CDR3 here is CASSLALATTYEQYF. The CDR3 nucleotides are TGTGCCAGCAGCTTAGCGTTGGCCACCACCTACGAGCAGTACTTC.

V is TRBV5-4 and J is TRBJ2-5; D unresolved. The CDR3 runs 14 residues. V was shortened by 0 bases and J by 1 base, with 7 bases between the two germline ends. Germline V gene data show CDR1 as SGHNT and CDR2 as YYREEE (reference sequence). In DNA form, the CDR3 reads TGTGCCAGCAGCTTGGAGTACGGCCAAGAGACCCAGTACTTC. It encodes CASSLEYGQETQYF.

This CDR3 reads CASSKGGAGPNTEAFF. The CDR3 DNA reads as TGTGCCAGCAGCAAGGGGGGGGCAGGCCCGAACACTGAAGCTTTCTTT. This chain joins TRBV7-9 and TRBJ1-1; maybe TRBD1 (6 bases). The V and J ends lost 5 bases and 1 base respectively, with 17 bases between them. The germline CDR1 and CDR2 sequences are SEHNR and FQNEAQ (reference sequence). There are 16 residues in the CDR3.

This clone was seen just once. The rearrangement links TRBV6-5 to TRBJ2-1; a weak D match, TRBD2 (6 bases). Germline V gene lookup returns CDR1 MNHEY and CDR2 SVGAGI. V lost 6 bases and J 12 bases, leaving 18 bases between the germline ends. The CDR3 sequence is 13 residues long. The CDR3 bases are TGTGCCAGCAGCCCCATCACGGGAGTCGGGCAGTTCTTC. Translated, it gives CASSPITGVGQFF.

The chain joins TRBV19 to TRBJ2-7; TRBD2 matches 7 bases. This CDR3 spans 15 amino acids. J lost 5 bases, V lost 1 base, and 8 bases had no gene match. Germline V gene sequence: CDR1 LNHDA, CDR2 SQIVND (reference sequence). The CDR3 region has the DNA TGTGCCAGTAGTATAGGCGGGGGAGGGCCTCACGAGCAGTACTTC. Amino acid sequence: CASSIGGGGPHEQYF. Full variable domain (outside the CDR3, taken from reference TRBV19 and TRBJ2-7): DGGITQSPKYLFRKEGQNVTLSCEQNLNHDAMYWYRQDPGQGLRLIYYSQIVNDFQKGDIAEGYSVSREKKESFPLTVTSAQKNPTAFYLCASSIGGGGPHEQYFGPGTRLTVT.

The chain employs TRBV25-1 and TRBJ2-5; 13 bases are shared with TRBD2. There are 18 residues in the CDR3. Trimming removed 4 bases from V and 4 bases from J; junction bases left unmatched: 12. In germline, CDR1 is MGHDK, CDR2 SYGVNS. The DNA for the CDR3 is TGTGCCAGCAGTGGTGGAGGGACTAGCGGGACCTGGGGAGAGACCCAGTACTTC. Encoded protein: CASSGGGTSGTWGETQYF. The full variable domain, with the rest looked up from reference TRBV25-1 and TRBJ2-5, is EADIYQTPRYLVIGTGKKITLECSQTMGHDKMYWYQQDPGMELHLIHYSYGVNSTEKGDLSSESTVSRIRTEHFPLTLESARPSHTSQYLCASSGGGTSGTWGETQYFGPGTRLLVL.

Notes on this clone: The identical CDR3 is also encoded by other nucleotide sequences in the sample. The rearrangement joins TRBV19 to TRBJ2-2; 8 bases fit TRBD1. CDR3 length equals 16 residues. The ends lost 3 bases at V and 4 bases at J; junction bases unmatched: 7. Per the germline V gene, CDR1 is LNHDA and CDR2 is SQIVND (reference sequence). The CDR3 DNA sequence: TGTGCCAGTAGTATCCCCCAGGGGGCCGGCACCGGGGAGCTGTTTTTT. This translates into CASSIPQGAGTGELFF.

In DNA form, the CDR3 reads TGTGCCAGCAGACCGGGTGCAGTTTTGAACACTGAAGCTTTCTTT. Protein: CASRPGAVLNTEAFF. The chain employs TRBV25-1 and TRBJ1-1, with D hard to call. The germline CDR1 and CDR2 sequences are MGHDK and SYGVNS. V was pared by 6 bases and J by 0 bases, with 14 bases between. The CDR3 length is 15 residues.

CDR3 bases: TGTGCCAGCAGTGAAGCCGGGAGGCCTGGGGCCAACGTCCTGACTTTC. Translation gives CASSEAGRPGANVLTF. The V and J genes are TRBV6-1 and TRBJ2-6; TRBD2 matches at 7 bases. CDR1 and CDR2 from the germline V gene are MNHNS and SASEGT. Trimming cost V 0 bases and J 2 bases; bases outside gene matches: 1. This CDR3 has 16 amino acids.

The CDR3 is CASSIGGRGGNEKLFF. The DNA of the CDR3 is TGTGCCAGTAGTATTGGGGGCCGGGGGGGTAATGAAAAACTGTTTTTT. J is TRBJ1-4 and V is TRBV19, with a possible D match to TRBD1 (6 bases). This CDR3 has 16 amino acids. Germline V gene data show CDR1 as LNHDA and CDR2 as SQIVND (reference sequence). The V gene lost 3 bases and the J gene lost 4 bases, with 15 bases spanning the gap.

The chain is built from TRBV5-4 and TRBJ2-5; D uncertain. The CDR3 is 11 residues long. Trimming left V 5 bases short and J 3 bases short, with 5 bases between. Looked up from germline, CDR1 is SGHNT and CDR2 is YYREEE (reference sequence). CDR3 amino acids: CASRSEETQYF. CDR3 in DNA: TGTGCCAGCAGATCTGAAGAGACCCAGTACTTC.

The rearrangement links TRBV19 to TRBJ2-2, with TRBD2 identical over 7 bases. The germline gives CDR1 LNHDA, CDR2 SQIVND (reference sequence). CDR3 length equals 15 residues. The trim removed 1 base at V and 7 bases at J, leaving 6 bases unmatched. The CDR3 protein is CASSIAGRAGGELFF. In DNA, the CDR3 is TGTGCCAGTAGTATAGCGGGGAGGGCCGGCGGGGAGCTGTTTTTT.

The chain carries TRBV6-5 and TRBJ1-1; 9 positions match TRBD1. The CDR3 is made up of 14 amino acids. J was trimmed by 4 bases and V by 4 bases; bases with no gene match: 4. Germline assignment: CDR1 MNHEY and CDR2 SVGAGI. The CDR3 loop is CASSSGQGPTEAFF. For the CDR3, the DNA is TGTGCCAGCAGTTCGGGACAGGGCCCCACTGAAGCTTTCTTT.

The chain has TRBV5-8 and TRBJ2-7; D is uncertain. The V gene's germline CDR1 is SGHTS and CDR2 YDEGEE. Trimming shortened V by 0 bases and J by 2 bases, and 15 bases separated the two germline ends. CDR3 length: 16 residues. The CDR3 loop is CASSLAGGSAAYEQYF. The CDR3 nucleotides read TGTGCCAGCAGCTTGGCCGGCGGTTCAGCCGCCTACGAGCAGTACTTC.

V gene TRBV19 combines with J gene TRBJ2-1; 14 nucleotides align to TRBD2. V shed 9 bases, J shed 6 bases, and the junction held 7 bases outside the gene matches. The CDR3 contains 15 residues. Germline loops: CDR1 LNHDA, CDR2 SQIVND (reference sequence). This CDR3 is CASRGLAGGSNEQFF. CDR3 in DNA: TGTGCCAGCCGCGGACTAGCGGGAGGTTCCAATGAGCAGTTCTTC.

The chain uses TRBV9 and TRBJ2-5; 8 bases line up with TRBD2. V shed 4 bases, J shed 1 base, and the junction held 6 bases outside the gene matches. Germline-derived CDR1 and CDR2 are SGDLS and YYNGEE. This CDR3 spans 15 amino acids. The CDR3 reads CASSPGGRPQETQYF. The CDR3 DNA sequence: TGTGCCAGCAGCCCGGGGGGGAGACCCCAAGAGACCCAGTACTTC. Together with reference TRBV9 and TRBJ2-5, the CDR3 gives the full variable domain: DSGVTQTPKHLITATGQRVTLRCSPRSGDLSVYWYQQSLDQGLQFLIQYYNGEERAKGNILERFSAQQFPDLHSELNLSSLELGDSALYFCASSPGGRPQETQYFGPGTRLLVL.

The rearrangement uses TRBV18 and TRBJ1-6, with D maybe TRBD1 (5 bases). The CDR3 totals 15 residues. V lost 5 bases and J lost 7, with 15 bases in between. CDR1 KGHSH and CDR2 LQKENI come from the germline V gene. CDR3 nucleotide sequence: TGTGCCAGCTCAGGGTCGTGGACACCGAATTCACCCCTCCACTTT. This gives the protein CASSGSWTPNSPLHF.

The rearrangement uses TRBV7-9 and TRBJ2-3; 8 bases match TRBD2. This CDR3 region has 15 residues. Trimming cost V 5 bases and J 7 bases; bases outside gene matches: 11. CDR1 is SEHNR, CDR2 FQNEAQ, per germline (reference sequence). In DNA, the CDR3 is TGTGCCAGCAGCCCCAAGCGGGAGCCACCCTATACGCAGTATTTT. Residues: CASSPKREPPYTQYF.

The V gene is TRBV13, the J gene TRBJ2-1; TRBD2 agrees at 14 bases. V lost 3 bases, J lost 8 bases, and 9 bases stayed unmatched. The length of the CDR3 is 17 residues. Germline V gives CDR1 PRHDT, CDR2 FYEKMQ (reference sequence). CDR3 DNA: TGTGCCAGCAGCTTCCGCGCCGGGACTAGCGGGAGTTATGAGCAGTTCTTC. Protein product: CASSFRAGTSGSYEQFF.

This chain uses TRBV11-2 with TRBJ1-2; 9 positions match TRBD1. Germline lookup yields CDR1 SGHAT and CDR2 FQNNGV. V shed 5 bases and J 8 bases; nucleotides not matched to a gene: 9. The CDR3 loop spans 14 amino acids. CDR3 loop: CASSPWDRVGGYTF. The CDR3 DNA reads as TGTGCCAGCAGCCCCTGGGACAGGGTGGGCGGCTACACCTTC. Based on the CDR3 plus reference TRBV11-2 and TRBJ1-2, the full variable domain is EAGVAQSPRYKIIEKRQSVAFWCNPISGHATLYWYQQILGQGPKLLIQFQNNGVVDDSQLPKDRFSAERLKGVDSTLKIQPAKLEDSAVYLCASSPWDRVGGYTFGSGTRLTVV.

The chain is built from TRBV9 and TRBJ2-5; 16 bases align to TRBD2. V lost 4 bases, J lost 0 bases, and 3 bases stayed unmatched. The CDR3 contains 17 residues. The V gene's germline CDR1 is SGDLS and CDR2 YYNGEE. In nucleotides, the CDR3 is TGTGCCAGCAGCCCGGGACTAGCGGGAGGGTACCAAGAGACCCAGTACTTC. This translates into CASSPGLAGGYQETQYF.